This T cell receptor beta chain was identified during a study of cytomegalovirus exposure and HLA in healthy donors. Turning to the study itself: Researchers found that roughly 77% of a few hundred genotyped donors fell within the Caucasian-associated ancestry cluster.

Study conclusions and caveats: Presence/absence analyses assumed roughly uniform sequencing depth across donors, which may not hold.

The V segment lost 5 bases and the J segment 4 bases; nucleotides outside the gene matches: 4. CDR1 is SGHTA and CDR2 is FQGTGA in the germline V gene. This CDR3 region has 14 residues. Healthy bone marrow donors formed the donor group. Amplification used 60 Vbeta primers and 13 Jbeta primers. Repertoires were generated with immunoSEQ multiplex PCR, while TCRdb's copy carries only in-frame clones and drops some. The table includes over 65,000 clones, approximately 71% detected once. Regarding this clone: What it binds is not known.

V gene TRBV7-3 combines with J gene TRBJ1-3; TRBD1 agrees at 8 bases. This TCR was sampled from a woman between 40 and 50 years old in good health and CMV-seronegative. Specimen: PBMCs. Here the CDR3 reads CASSAGTGGNTIYF. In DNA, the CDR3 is TGTGCCAGCAGCGCCGGGACAGGAGGAAACACCATATATTTT.